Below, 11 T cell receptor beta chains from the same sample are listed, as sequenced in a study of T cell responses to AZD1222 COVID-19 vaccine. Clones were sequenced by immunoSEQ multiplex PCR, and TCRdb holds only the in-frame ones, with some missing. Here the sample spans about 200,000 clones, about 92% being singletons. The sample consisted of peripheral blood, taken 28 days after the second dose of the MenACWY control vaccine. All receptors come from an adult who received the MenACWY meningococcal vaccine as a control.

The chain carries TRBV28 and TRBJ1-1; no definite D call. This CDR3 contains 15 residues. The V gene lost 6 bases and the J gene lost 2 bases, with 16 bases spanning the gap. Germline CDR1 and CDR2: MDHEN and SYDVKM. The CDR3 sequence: CASRRLFGSNTEAFF. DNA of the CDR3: TGTGCCAGCAGGCGTCTCTTCGGTAGTAACACTGAAGCTTTCTTT.

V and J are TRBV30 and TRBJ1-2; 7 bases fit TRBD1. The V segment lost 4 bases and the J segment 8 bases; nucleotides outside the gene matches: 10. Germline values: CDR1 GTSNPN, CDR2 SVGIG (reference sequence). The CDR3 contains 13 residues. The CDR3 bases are TGTGCCTGGATTATTGACAGGGTCGGGGGCTACACCTTC. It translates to CAWIIDRVGGYTF.

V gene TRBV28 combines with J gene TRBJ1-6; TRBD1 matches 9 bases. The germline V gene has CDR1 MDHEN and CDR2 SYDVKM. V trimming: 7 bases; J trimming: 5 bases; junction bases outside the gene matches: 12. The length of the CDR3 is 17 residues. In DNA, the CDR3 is TGTGCCAGCATCAAAGGGGGACAGGGTACGAATAATTCACCCCTCCACTTT. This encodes CASIKGGQGTNNSPLHF. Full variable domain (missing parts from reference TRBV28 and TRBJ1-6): DVKVTQSSRYLVKRTGEKVFLECVQDMDHENMFWYRQDPGLGLRLIYFSYDVKMKEKGDIPEGYSVSREKKERFSLILESASTNQTSMYLCASIKGGQGTNNSPLHFGNGTRLTVT.

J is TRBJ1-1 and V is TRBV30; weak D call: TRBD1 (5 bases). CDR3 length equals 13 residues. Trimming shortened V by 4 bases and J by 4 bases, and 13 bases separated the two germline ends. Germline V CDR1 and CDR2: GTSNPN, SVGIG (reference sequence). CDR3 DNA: TGTGCCTGGAATTTCCTCGGGGGCACTGAAGCTTTCTTT. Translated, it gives CAWNFLGGTEAFF. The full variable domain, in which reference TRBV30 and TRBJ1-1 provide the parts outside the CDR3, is SQTIHQWPATLVQPVGSPLSLECTVEGTSNPNLYWYRQAAGRGLQLLFYSVGIGQISSEVPQNLSASRPQDRQFILSSKKLLLSDSGFYLCAWNFLGGTEAFFGQGTRLTVV.

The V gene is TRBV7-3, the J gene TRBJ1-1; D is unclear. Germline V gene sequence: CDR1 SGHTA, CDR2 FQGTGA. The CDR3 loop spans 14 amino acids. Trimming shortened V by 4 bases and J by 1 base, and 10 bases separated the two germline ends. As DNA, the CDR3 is TGTGCCAGCAGCTCAACGGGAGAGAACACTGAAGCTTTCTTT. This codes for CASSSTGENTEAFF.

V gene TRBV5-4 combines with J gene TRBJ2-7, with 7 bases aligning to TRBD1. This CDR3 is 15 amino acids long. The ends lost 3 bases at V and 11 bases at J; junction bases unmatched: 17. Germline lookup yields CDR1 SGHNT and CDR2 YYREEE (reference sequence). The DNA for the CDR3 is TGTGCCAGCAGCTGGGCCGGGACAGCGAACCTACGTGAGTACTTC. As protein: CASSWAGTANLREYF.

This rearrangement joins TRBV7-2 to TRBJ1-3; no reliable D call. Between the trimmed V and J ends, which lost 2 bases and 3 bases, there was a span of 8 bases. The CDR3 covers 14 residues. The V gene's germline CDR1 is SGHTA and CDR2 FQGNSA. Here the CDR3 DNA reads TGTGCCAGCAGCTTAAAAGTCGTTGGAAACACCATATATTTT. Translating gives CASSLKVVGNTIYF.

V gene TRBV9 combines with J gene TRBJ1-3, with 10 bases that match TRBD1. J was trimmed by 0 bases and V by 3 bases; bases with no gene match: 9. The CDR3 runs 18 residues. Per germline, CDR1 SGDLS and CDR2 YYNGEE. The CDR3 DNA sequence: TGTGCCAGCAGCGAGACAGGGGGCCAAGGGTTCTCTGGAAACACCATATATTTT. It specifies CASSETGGQGFSGNTIYF.

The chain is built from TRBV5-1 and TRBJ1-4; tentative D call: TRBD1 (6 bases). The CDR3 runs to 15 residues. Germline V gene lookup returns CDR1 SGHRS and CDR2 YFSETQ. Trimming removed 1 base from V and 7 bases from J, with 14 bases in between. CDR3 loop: CASSLIGQLGEKLFF. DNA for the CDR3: TGCGCCAGCAGCTTGATCGGACAGCTGGGTGAAAAACTGTTTTTT. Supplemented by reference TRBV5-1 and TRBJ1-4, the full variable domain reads KAGVTQTPRYLIKTRGQQVTLSCSPISGHRSVSWYQQTPGQGLQFLFEYFSETQRNKGNFPGRFSGRQFSNSRSEMNVSTLELGDSALYLCASSLIGQLGEKLFFGSGTQLSVL.

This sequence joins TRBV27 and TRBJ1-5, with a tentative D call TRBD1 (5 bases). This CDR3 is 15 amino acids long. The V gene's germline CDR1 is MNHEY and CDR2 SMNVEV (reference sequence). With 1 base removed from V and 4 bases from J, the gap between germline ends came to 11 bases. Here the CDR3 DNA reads TGTGCCAGCAGTTTATTGAGGGACGGTAATCAGCCCCAGCATTTT. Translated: CASSLLRDGNQPQHF.

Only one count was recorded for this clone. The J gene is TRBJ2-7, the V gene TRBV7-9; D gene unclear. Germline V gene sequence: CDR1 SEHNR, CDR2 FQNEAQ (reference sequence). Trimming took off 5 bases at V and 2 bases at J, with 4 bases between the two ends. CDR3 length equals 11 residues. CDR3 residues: CASSPAYEQYF. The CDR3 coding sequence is TGTGCCAGCAGCCCAGCCTACGAGCAGTACTTC.